The entry that follows covers one T cell receptor beta chain sequence. Its antigen is as yet unknown. This sample was taken from a study of cytomegalovirus exposure and HLA in healthy donors. The CDR3 extends over 12 amino acids. Per germline, CDR1 GTSNPN and CDR2 SVGIG (reference sequence). Trimming cost V 8 bases and J 7 bases, with 17 bases left between them. TCRdb's copy holds only in-frame clones and misses some; the assay was immunoSEQ multiplex PCR. Of around 63,000 clones in the sample, 90% to 96% were seen once. Findings of the study overall: First-cohort TCR clusters tended to co-occur in the roughly 120 validation repertoires, a later analysis found.

The donors were part of the validation cohort of more than 90 subjects. That cohort was separate from the first cohort, which comprised 666 subjects. V is TRBV30 and J is TRBJ1-1; tentative D call: TRBD1 (5 bases). Specimen: PBMCs. The TCR sequence derives from a woman under 30 in good health and CMV-seronegative. This CDR3 is CAGERAGVEAFF. CDR3 sequence (DNA): TGTGCCGGGGAACGTGCGGGGGTTGAAGCTTTCTTT.